This T cell receptor beta chain derives from a study of blood T cell repertoires in COVID-19. Study overall: Some COVID-19 samples were acute and others convalescent; all came from the United States, Italy and Spain.

Assignment of participants to cohorts was predicated upon participant-reported clinical history. In the original processing: Researchers report that nucleated cell counts were estimated from reference gene primer amplification. The table came from immunoSEQ multiplex PCR; TCRdb's copy has only in-frame clones and leaves some out. Clone size and the V and J calls come from that table; the DNA yielded D and trimming. Altogether 250,000 to 300,000 clones are present, roughly 91% being singletons, with the ten largest covering approximately 2.4%. Trimming stripped 6 bases from V and 1 base from J, with 12 bases between. Germline CDR1 MNHEY, CDR2 SMNVEV (reference sequence). The CDR3 is 14 residues long.

The TCR comes from a woman between 35 and 50 years old with acute COVID-19. Sequencing was done on a sample of PBMCs or T cells enriched from blood (not recorded which). The chain has TRBV27 and TRBJ2-5, with D maybe TRBD2 (6 bases). The CDR3 loop reads CASRESGPQETQYF. The CDR3 region has the DNA TGTGCCAGCAGGGAGAGCGGGCCCCAAGAGACCCAGTACTTC.